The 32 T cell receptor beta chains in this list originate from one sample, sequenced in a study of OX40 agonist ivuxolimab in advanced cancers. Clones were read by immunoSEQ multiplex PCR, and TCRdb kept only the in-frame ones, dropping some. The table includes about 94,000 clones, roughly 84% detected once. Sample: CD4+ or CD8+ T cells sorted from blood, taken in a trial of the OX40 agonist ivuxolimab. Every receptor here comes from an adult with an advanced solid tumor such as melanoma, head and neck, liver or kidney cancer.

CDR3 nucleotide sequence: TGTGCCAGCAGTTATTTGGATACGCAGTATTTT. As protein: CASSYLDTQYF. J is TRBJ2-3 and V is TRBV6-1; unclear D gene. CDR1 MNHNS and CDR2 SASEGT come from the germline V gene. The CDR3 totals 11 residues. V gave up 5 bases and J gave up 6 bases, with 6 bases separating them.

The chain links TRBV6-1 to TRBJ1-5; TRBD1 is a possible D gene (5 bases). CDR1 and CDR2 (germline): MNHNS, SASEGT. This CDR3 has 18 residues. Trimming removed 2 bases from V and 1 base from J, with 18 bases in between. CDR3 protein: CASSEWSVVRGSNQPQHF. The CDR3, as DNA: TGTGCCAGCAGTGAATGGTCGGTAGTACGGGGGAGCAATCAGCCCCAGCATTTT.

The CDR3 here is CASSHRPLAFNTEAFF. CDR3 in DNA: TGTGCCAGCAGCCACCGGCCGCTAGCTTTTAACACTGAAGCTTTCTTT. This chain joins TRBV14 and TRBJ1-1; D not certain. The germline V gene has CDR1 SGHDN and CDR2 FVKESK. This CDR3 is built from 16 residues. Trimming took 3 bases from V and 2 from J, leaving 16 bases between them.

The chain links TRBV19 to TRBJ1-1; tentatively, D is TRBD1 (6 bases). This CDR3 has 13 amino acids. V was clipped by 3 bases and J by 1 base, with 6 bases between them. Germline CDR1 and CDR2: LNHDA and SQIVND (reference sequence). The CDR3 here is CASSMGQNTEAFF. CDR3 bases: TGTGCCAGTAGTATGGGACAGAACACTGAAGCTTTCTTT.

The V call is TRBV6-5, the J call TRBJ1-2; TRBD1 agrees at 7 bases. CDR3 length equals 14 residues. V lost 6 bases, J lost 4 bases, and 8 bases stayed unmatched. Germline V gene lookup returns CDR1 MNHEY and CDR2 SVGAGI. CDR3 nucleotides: TGTGCCAGCAGGGACGACAGGGCGGTCTATGGCTACACCTTC. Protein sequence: CASRDDRAVYGYTF.

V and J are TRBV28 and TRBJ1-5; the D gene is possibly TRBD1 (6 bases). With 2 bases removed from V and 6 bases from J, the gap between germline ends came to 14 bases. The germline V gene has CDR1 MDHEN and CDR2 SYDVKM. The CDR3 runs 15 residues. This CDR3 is CASSLGGRLSQPQHF. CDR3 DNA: TGTGCCAGCAGTTTAGGGGGGCGCTTAAGTCAGCCCCAGCATTTT.

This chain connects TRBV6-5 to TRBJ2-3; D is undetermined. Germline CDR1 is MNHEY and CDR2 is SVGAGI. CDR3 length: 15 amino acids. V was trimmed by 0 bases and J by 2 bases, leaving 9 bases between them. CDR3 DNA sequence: TGTGCCAGCAGTTACTCGGCACTCCTCACAGATACGCAGTATTTT. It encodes CASSYSALLTDTQYF.

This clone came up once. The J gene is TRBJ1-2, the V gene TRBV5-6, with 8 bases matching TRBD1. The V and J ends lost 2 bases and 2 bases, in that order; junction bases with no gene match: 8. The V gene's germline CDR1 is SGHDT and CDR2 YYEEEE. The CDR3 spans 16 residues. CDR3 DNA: TGTGCCAGCAGCTTAAATGGACAGGGCCTAAACTATGGCTACACCTTC. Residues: CASSLNGQGLNYGYTF.

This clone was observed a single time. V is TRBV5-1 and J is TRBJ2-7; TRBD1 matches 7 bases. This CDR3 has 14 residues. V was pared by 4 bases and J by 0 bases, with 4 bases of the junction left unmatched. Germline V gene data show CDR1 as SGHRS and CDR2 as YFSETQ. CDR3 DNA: TGCGCCAGCAGCGTTACAGGGGCCTCCTACGAGCAGTACTTC. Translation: CASSVTGASYEQYF. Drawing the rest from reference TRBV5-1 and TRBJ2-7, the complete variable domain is KAGVTQTPRYLIKTRGQQVTLSCSPISGHRSVSWYQQTPGQGLQFLFEYFSETQRNKGNFPGRFSGRQFSNSRSEMNVSTLELGDSALYLCASSVTGASYEQYFGPGTRLTVT.

In nucleotides, the CDR3 is TGCGCCAGCAGCCAAGGGTACAGGCGGGGGCCCCAGCATTTT. Amino acid sequence: CASSQGYRRGPQHF. The rearrangement uses TRBV4-3 and TRBJ1-5; weak D call: TRBD1 (5 bases). The CDR3 runs 14 residues. V was shortened by 1 base and J by 9 bases, with 13 bases between the two germline ends. The V gene's germline CDR1 is LGHNA and CDR2 YSLEER.

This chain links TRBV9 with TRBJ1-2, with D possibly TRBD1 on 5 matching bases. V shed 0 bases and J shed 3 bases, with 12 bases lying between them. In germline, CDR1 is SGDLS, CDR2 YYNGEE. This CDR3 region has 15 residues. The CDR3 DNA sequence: TGTGCCAGCAGCGTAGAAGTAGGCAGGGACTATGGCTACACCTTC. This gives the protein CASSVEVGRDYGYTF.

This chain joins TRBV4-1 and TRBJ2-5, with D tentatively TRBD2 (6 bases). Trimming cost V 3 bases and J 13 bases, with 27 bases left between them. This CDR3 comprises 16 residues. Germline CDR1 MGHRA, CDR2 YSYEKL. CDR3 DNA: TGCGCCAGCAGCCAGGAGGGCATGGAGGCCCCTCTTGGCCGGTACTTC. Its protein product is CASSQEGMEAPLGRYF.

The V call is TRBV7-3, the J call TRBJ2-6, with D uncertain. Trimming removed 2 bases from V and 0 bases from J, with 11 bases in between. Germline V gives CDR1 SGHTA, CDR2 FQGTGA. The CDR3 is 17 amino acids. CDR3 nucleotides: TGTGCCAGCAGCTTATCCCCGCCGCTCTCTGGGGCCAACGTCCTGACTTTC. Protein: CASSLSPPLSGANVLTF.

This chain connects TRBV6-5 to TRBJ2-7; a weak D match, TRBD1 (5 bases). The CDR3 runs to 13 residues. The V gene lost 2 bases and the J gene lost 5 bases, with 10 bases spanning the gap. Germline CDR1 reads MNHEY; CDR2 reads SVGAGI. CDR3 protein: CASSYARVDEQYF. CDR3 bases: TGTGCCAGCAGTTACGCCAGGGTTGACGAGCAGTACTTC.

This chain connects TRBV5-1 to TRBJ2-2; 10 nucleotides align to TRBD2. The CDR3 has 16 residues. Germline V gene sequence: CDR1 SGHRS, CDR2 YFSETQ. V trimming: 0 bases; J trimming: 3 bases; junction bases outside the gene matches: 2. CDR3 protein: CASSLEAGGHTGELFF. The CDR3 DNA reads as TGCGCCAGCAGCTTGGAAGCGGGGGGGCACACCGGGGAGCTGTTTTTT.

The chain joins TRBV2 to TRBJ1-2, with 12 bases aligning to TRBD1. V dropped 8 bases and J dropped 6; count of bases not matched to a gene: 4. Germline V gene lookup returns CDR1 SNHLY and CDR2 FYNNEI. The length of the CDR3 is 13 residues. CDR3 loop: CASGTGGGNGYTF. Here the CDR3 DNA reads TGTGCCAGCGGGACAGGGGGCGGGAATGGCTACACCTTC.

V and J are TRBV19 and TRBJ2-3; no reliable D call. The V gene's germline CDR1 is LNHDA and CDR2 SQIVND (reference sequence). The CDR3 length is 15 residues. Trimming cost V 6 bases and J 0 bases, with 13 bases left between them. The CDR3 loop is CASRRTLISTDTQYF. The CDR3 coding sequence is TGTGCCAGTAGACGGACCTTGATTAGCACAGATACGCAGTATTTT.

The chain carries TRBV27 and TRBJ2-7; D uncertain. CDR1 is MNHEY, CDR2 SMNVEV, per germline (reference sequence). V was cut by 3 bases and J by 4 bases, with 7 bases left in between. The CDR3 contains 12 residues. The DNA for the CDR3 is TGTGCCAGCAGTTTTGTCGGTTACGAGCAGTACTTC. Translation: CASSFVGYEQYF.

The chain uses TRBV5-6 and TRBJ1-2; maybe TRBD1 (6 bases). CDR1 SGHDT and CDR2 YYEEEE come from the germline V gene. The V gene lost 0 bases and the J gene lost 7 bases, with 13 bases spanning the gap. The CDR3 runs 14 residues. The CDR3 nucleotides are TGTGCCAGCAGCTTGGGGCGGGGGCGCGGTGGCTACACCTTC. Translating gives CASSLGRGRGGYTF.

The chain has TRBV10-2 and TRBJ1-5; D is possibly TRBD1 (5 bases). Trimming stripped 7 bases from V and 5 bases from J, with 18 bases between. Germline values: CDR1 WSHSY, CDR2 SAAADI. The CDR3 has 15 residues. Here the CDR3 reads CASTLGPDGYQPQHF. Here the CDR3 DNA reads TGCGCCAGCACCCTGGGACCCGACGGGTATCAGCCCCAGCATTTT.

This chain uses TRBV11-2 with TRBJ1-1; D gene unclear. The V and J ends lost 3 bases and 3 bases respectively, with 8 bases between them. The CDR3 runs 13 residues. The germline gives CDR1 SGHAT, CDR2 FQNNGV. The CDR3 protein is CASSFSRYTEAFF. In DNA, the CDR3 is TGTGCCAGCAGCTTTTCAAGGTACACTGAAGCTTTCTTT. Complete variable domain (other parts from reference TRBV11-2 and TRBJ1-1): EAGVAQSPRYKIIEKRQSVAFWCNPISGHATLYWYQQILGQGPKLLIQFQNNGVVDDSQLPKDRFSAERLKGVDSTLKIQPAKLEDSAVYLCASSFSRYTEAFFGQGTRLTVV.

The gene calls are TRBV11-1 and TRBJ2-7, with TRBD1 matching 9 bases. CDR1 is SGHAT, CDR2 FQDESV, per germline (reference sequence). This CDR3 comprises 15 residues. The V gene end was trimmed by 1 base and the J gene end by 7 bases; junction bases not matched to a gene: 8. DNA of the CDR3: TGTGCCAGCAGCTTAGGAGGGACAGGGTCTGGAGAGCAGTACTTC. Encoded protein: CASSLGGTGSGEQYF.

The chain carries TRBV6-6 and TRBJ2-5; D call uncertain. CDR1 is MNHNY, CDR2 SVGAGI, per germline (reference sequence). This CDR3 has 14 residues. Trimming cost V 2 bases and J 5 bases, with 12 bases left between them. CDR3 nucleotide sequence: TGTGCCAGCAGTTACGATCCCGGACGGGAGACCCAGTACTTC. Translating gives CASSYDPGRETQYF.

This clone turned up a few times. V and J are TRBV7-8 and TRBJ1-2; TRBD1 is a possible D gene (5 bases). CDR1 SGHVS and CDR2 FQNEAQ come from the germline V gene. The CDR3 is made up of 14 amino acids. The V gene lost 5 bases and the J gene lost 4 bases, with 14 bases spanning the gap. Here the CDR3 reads CASSPSRGGYGYTF. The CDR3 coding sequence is TGTGCCAGCAGCCCAAGCCGGGGGGGCTATGGCTACACCTTC.

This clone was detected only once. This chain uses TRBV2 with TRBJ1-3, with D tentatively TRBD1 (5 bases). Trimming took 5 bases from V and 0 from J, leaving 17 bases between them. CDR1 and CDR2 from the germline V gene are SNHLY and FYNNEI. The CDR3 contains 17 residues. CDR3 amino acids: CASSPTRTPSSGNTIYF. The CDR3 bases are TGTGCCAGCAGTCCTACCAGGACACCTTCCTCTGGAAACACCATATATTTT.

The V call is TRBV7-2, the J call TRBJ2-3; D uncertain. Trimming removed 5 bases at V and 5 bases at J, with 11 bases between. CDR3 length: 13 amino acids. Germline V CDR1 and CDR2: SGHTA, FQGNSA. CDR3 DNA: TGTGCCAGCAGCCGAAAGGGTGGAGATACGCAGTATTTT. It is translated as CASSRKGGDTQYF.

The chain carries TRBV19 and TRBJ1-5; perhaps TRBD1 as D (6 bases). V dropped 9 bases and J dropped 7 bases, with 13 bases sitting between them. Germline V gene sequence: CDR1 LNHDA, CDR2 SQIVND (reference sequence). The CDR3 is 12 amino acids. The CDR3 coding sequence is TGTGCCAGAGAACAGGGTAGCCAGCCCCAGCATTTT. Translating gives CAREQGSQPQHF.

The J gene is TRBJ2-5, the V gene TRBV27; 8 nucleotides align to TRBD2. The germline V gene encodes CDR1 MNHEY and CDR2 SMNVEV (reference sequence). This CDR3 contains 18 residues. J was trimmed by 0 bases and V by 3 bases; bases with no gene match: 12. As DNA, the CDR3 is TGTGCCAGCAGTTTGCTAGGTCGGGGGGGGCTGTACCAAGAGACCCAGTACTTC. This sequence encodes CASSLLGRGGLYQETQYF.

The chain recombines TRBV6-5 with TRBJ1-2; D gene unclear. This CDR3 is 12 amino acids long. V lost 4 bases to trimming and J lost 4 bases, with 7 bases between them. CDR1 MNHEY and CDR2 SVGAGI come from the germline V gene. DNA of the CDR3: TGTGCCAGCAGTTCCTACACCTATGGCTACACCTTC. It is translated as CASSSYTYGYTF.

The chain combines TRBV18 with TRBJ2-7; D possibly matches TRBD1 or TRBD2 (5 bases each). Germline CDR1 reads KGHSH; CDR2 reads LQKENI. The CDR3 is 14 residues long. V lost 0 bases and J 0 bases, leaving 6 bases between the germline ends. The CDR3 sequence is CASSPPGVSYEQYF. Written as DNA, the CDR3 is TGTGCCAGCTCACCACCGGGGGTCTCCTACGAGCAGTACTTC.

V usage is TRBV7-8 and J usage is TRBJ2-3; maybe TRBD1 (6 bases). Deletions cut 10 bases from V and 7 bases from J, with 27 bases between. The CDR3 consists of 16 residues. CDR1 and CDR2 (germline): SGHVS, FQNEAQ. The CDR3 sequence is CATVYNRDMTRNTQYF. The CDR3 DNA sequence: TGTGCCACCGTCTACAACCGGGACATGACGCGAAATACGCAGTATTTT.

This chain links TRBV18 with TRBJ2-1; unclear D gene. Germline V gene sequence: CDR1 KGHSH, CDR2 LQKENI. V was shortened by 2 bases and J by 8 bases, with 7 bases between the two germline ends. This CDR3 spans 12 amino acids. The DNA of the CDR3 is TGTGCCAGCTCACCATTGGGTGATGAGCAGTTCTTC. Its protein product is CASSPLGDEQFF.